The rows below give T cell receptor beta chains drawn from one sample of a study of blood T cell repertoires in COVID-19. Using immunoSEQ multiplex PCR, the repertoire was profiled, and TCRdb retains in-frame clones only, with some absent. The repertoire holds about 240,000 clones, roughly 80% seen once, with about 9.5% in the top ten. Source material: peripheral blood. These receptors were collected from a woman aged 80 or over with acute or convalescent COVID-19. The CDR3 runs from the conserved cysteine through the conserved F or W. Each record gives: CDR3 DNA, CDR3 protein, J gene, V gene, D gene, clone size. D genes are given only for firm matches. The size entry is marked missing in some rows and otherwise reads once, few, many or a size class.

CDR3 DNA: TGTGCCAGCAGCGCGGGAGGGAATGGCTACACCTTC
CDR3 protein: CASSAGGNGYTF
J gene: TRBJ1-2
V gene: TRBV11-2
D gene: .
clone size: .

CDR3 DNA: TGTGCCAGCAGCAAAATTTGCGGGGGGGAAGCTTTCTTT
CDR3 protein: CASSKICGGEAFF
J gene: TRBJ1-1
V gene: TRBV21-1
D gene: .
clone size: .

CDR3 DNA: TGTGCCAGTAGTATGAGGGGACAGGGGACAAGTCAGCCCCAGCATTTT
CDR3 protein: CASSMRGQGTSQPQHF
J gene: TRBJ1-5
V gene: TRBV19
D gene: TRBD1
clone size: once

CDR3 DNA: TGTGCCACCAACCCGGGGGATAGCAATCAGCCCCAGCATTTT
CDR3 protein: CATNPGDSNQPQHF
J gene: TRBJ1-5
V gene: TRBV24-1
D gene: .
clone size: .

CDR3 DNA: TGTGCTAGTGGTTTGGTACTGGGACAGGGAGCGGGGAACACTGAAGCTTTCTTT
CDR3 protein: CASGLVLGQGAGNTEAFF
J gene: TRBJ1-1
V gene: TRBV12-5
D gene: TRBD1
clone size: .

CDR3 DNA: TGTGCCAGCAGTTTAGCTTCAGGGGGCGTTGCTTTCTTT
CDR3 protein: CASSLASGGVAFF
J gene: TRBJ1-1
V gene: TRBV12-3/TRBV12-4
D gene: TRBD1
clone size: few

CDR3 DNA: TGTGCCAGCAGCTTAGGACAGGGGATCGAGACCCAGTACTTC
CDR3 protein: CASSLGQGIETQYF
J gene: TRBJ2-5
V gene: TRBV7-9
D gene: TRBD1
clone size: .

CDR3 DNA: TGTGCCAGCAGCCTTCGGGGTAATAATTCACCCCTCCACTTT
CDR3 protein: CASSLRGNNSPLHF
J gene: TRBJ1-6
V gene: TRBV2
D gene: .
clone size: .

CDR3 DNA: TGTGCCAGTAGTATGACTAGCGGGGGGCCAGTAGATACGCAGTATTTT
CDR3 protein: CASSMTSGGPVDTQYF
J gene: TRBJ2-3
V gene: TRBV19
D gene: TRBD2
clone size: .

CDR3 DNA: TGTGCCAGCAGCTTAGCTATAACAGGGGGTAAGGAGACCCAGTACTTC
CDR3 protein: CASSLAITGGKETQYF
J gene: TRBJ2-5
V gene: TRBV7-8
D gene: TRBD1
clone size: .

CDR3 DNA: TGTGCCAGTGGCGGGCAAAATAGCAATCAGCCCCAGCATTTT
CDR3 protein: CASGGQNSNQPQHF
J gene: TRBJ1-5
V gene: TRBV19
D gene: .
clone size: .

CDR3 DNA: TGTGCCAGCAGGACAGAGGGAAACACCATATATTTT
CDR3 protein: CASRTEGNTIYF
J gene: TRBJ1-3
V gene: TRBV25-1
D gene: .
clone size: many

CDR3 DNA: TGTGCCAGCTCACAGGGGGGGGCCTATGGCTACACCTTC
CDR3 protein: CASSQGGAYGYTF
J gene: TRBJ1-2
V gene: TRBV18
D gene: .
clone size: .

CDR3 DNA: TGTGCCAGCAGCCAGGCTAGCGGGGGGAAACTAGCCAAAAACATTCAGTACTTC
CDR3 protein: CASSQASGGKLAKNIQYF
J gene: TRBJ2-4
V gene: TRBV3-1/TRBV3-2
D gene: TRBD2
clone size: .

CDR3 DNA: TGTGCCAGCAGACCTCACCCGGGACAGGGGAATCAGCCCCAGCATTTT
CDR3 protein: CASRPHPGQGNQPQHF
J gene: TRBJ1-5
V gene: TRBV5-5
D gene: TRBD1
clone size: .

CDR3 DNA: TGTGCCAGCAGTTCACCGGGAGCCGCGAGTCAGCCCCAGCATTTT
CDR3 protein: CASSSPGAASQPQHF
J gene: TRBJ1-5
V gene: TRBV28
D gene: .
clone size: .

CDR3 DNA: TGTGCCAGTAGTATGTGGCAGGGCGGCACAGATACGCAGTATTTT
CDR3 protein: CASSMWQGGTDTQYF
J gene: TRBJ2-3
V gene: TRBV19
D gene: .
clone size: .

CDR3 DNA: TGTGCCAGCAGTGAGGCGGCCGCCGGTGAGGGCACAGATACGCAGTATTTT
CDR3 protein: CASSEAAAGEGTDTQYF
J gene: TRBJ2-3
V gene: TRBV6-1
D gene: .
clone size: .

CDR3 DNA: TGTGCCAGCAGCCAAAACCGGGACAGGGGGCACGAGCAGTACTTC
CDR3 protein: CASSQNRDRGHEQYF
J gene: TRBJ2-7
V gene: TRBV3-1/TRBV3-2
D gene: TRBD1
clone size: .

CDR3 DNA: TGTGCCAGCAGTTTAGGACAGGTACTAAATTCACCCCTCCACTTT
CDR3 protein: CASSLGQVLNSPLHF
J gene: TRBJ1-6
V gene: TRBV27
D gene: TRBD1
clone size: .

CDR3 DNA: TGTGCCAGCAGTGAAAGTCGACTCTCTGGAAACACCATATATTTT
CDR3 protein: CASSESRLSGNTIYF
J gene: TRBJ1-3
V gene: TRBV6-1
D gene: .
clone size: once

CDR3 DNA: TGTGCCAGCAGCTTGGGGCTAGCGGCCTCCCCGTACTTC
CDR3 protein: CASSLGLAASPYF
J gene: TRBJ2-5
V gene: TRBV5-5
D gene: TRBD2
clone size: .

CDR3 DNA: TGTGCCACAACAGGGCAGCCGAATTCACCCCTCCACTTT
CDR3 protein: CATTGQPNSPLHF
J gene: TRBJ1-6
V gene: TRBV6-6
D gene: .
clone size: .

CDR3 DNA: TGTGCCAGCTCGGCAGGAGAAGCTTTCTTT
CDR3 protein: CASSAGEAFF
J gene: TRBJ1-1
V gene: TRBV6-5
D gene: .
clone size: .

CDR3 DNA: TGTGCCAGCAGTTCAGGGTACTCTGGAAACACCATATATTTT
CDR3 protein: CASSSGYSGNTIYF
J gene: TRBJ1-3
V gene: TRBV28
D gene: .
clone size: .

CDR3 DNA: TGTGCCAGCAGTCCCGACAGGGGCACTGAAGCTTTCTTT
CDR3 protein: CASSPDRGTEAFF
J gene: TRBJ1-1
V gene: TRBV2
D gene: TRBD1
clone size: .

CDR3 DNA: TGTGCCAGCAGTGCAGGACAGGGGGTAACCTACGAGCAGTACTTC
CDR3 protein: CASSAGQGVTYEQYF
J gene: TRBJ2-7
V gene: TRBV5-6
D gene: TRBD1
clone size: .

CDR3 DNA: TGTGCCAGCAGGGCACGGGACAGGGGCAATCAGCCCCAGCATTTT
CDR3 protein: CASRARDRGNQPQHF
J gene: TRBJ1-5
V gene: TRBV27
D gene: TRBD1
clone size: .

CDR3 DNA: TGTGCCAGCAGTATTGGACAGAACACTGAAGCTTTCTTT
CDR3 protein: CASSIGQNTEAFF
J gene: TRBJ1-1
V gene: TRBV6-2/TRBV6-3
D gene: .
clone size: .

CDR3 DNA: TGCGCCAGCAGCCGGGGGGACACCGGGGAGCTGTTTTTT
CDR3 protein: CASSRGDTGELFF
J gene: TRBJ2-2
V gene: TRBV5-1
D gene: TRBD2
clone size: .

CDR3 DNA: TGTGCCAGCAAGGGGCTTGAAGCTTTCTTT
CDR3 protein: CASKGLEAFF
J gene: TRBJ1-1
V gene: TRBV12-3/TRBV12-4
D gene: .
clone size: .

CDR3 DNA: TGTGCCAGCTCACCTCAGGGACAGGGGAAACCTAATGAAAAACTGTTTTTT
CDR3 protein: CASSPQGQGKPNEKLFF
J gene: TRBJ1-4
V gene: TRBV18
D gene: TRBD1
clone size: .

CDR3 DNA: TGTGCCATCACGGGGGGGCGGTACACTGAAGCTTTCTTT
CDR3 protein: CAITGGRYTEAFF
J gene: TRBJ1-1
V gene: TRBV10-3
D gene: .
clone size: few

CDR3 DNA: TGCAGCGTTGAAGAGGGTAGGAGCTATGGCTACACCTTC
CDR3 protein: CSVEEGRSYGYTF
J gene: TRBJ1-2
V gene: TRBV29-1
D gene: .
clone size: .

CDR3 DNA: TGTGCCAGTAGTATAACAGGGAACACTGAAGCTTTCTTT
CDR3 protein: CASSITGNTEAFF
J gene: TRBJ1-1
V gene: TRBV19
D gene: .
clone size: once

CDR3 DNA: TGTGCCAGCAGCCAACTAGCGGGGGGGCTAGTCGGGGAGCTGTTTTTT
CDR3 protein: CASSQLAGGLVGELFF
J gene: TRBJ2-2
V gene: TRBV2
D gene: TRBD2
clone size: .

CDR3 DNA: TGTGCCAGCAGCCCGTTAGCGACAGGGGACCCATACGAGCAGTACTTC
CDR3 protein: CASSPLATGDPYEQYF
J gene: TRBJ2-7
V gene: TRBV5-6
D gene: TRBD1
clone size: .

CDR3 DNA: TGTGCCAGCAGCTTGGGACAGACGTACACAGATACGCAGTATTTT
CDR3 protein: CASSLGQTYTDTQYF
J gene: TRBJ2-3
V gene: TRBV5-4
D gene: .
clone size: few

CDR3 DNA: TGTGCCAGCAGCCAAGAGATTGGCGGGGGTAGCAATCAGCCCCAGCATTTT
CDR3 protein: CASSQEIGGGSNQPQHF
J gene: TRBJ1-5
V gene: TRBV4-2
D gene: .
clone size: once

CDR3 DNA: TGCAGCGTGGAGACAGGGCATACTGAAGCTTTCTTT
CDR3 protein: CSVETGHTEAFF
J gene: TRBJ1-1
V gene: TRBV29-1
D gene: TRBD1
clone size: .

CDR3 DNA: TGCGCCAGCAGGCCGTTGGGACAGGGGGTATATAATTCACCCCTCCACTTT
CDR3 protein: CASRPLGQGVYNSPLHF
J gene: TRBJ1-6
V gene: TRBV5-1
D gene: TRBD1
clone size: .

CDR3 DNA: TGCGCCAGCAGCTCCAGGACAGCCAACACCGGGGAGCTGTTTTTT
CDR3 protein: CASSSRTANTGELFF
J gene: TRBJ2-2
V gene: TRBV5-1
D gene: .
clone size: .

CDR3 DNA: TGTGCCAGTAGTCTCGGGACAGGGGGGTTCACCTTC
CDR3 protein: CASSLGTGGFTF
J gene: TRBJ1-2
V gene: TRBV19
D gene: TRBD1
clone size: .

CDR3 DNA: TGTGCCAGCAGTGAAGCGGGGCCGGACCTAACGGGCTACACCTTC
CDR3 protein: CASSEAGPDLTGYTF
J gene: TRBJ1-2
V gene: TRBV6-1
D gene: .
clone size: .

CDR3 DNA: TGTGCCAGCTCGCCGAATTACTCAGATACGCAGTATTTT
CDR3 protein: CASSPNYSDTQYF
J gene: TRBJ2-3
V gene: TRBV18
D gene: .
clone size: .

CDR3 DNA: TGTGCCACCAGCATCCAAGAGAATCAGCCCCAGCATTTT
CDR3 protein: CATSIQENQPQHF
J gene: TRBJ1-5
V gene: TRBV15
D gene: .
clone size: .

CDR3 DNA: TGTGCCAGTACCGATCGCCCACTTAGCGGGGGTACCACAGATACGCAGTATTTT
CDR3 protein: CASTDRPLSGGTTDTQYF
J gene: TRBJ2-3
V gene: TRBV19
D gene: TRBD2
clone size: .

CDR3 DNA: TGTGCCAGCAGCCCGTTGGGCCAGGGGAATAATTCACCCCTCCACTTT
CDR3 protein: CASSPLGQGNNSPLHF
J gene: TRBJ1-6
V gene: TRBV27
D gene: .
clone size: .

CDR3 DNA: TGCGCCAGCAGCTACCGGGTATCCTCAACTAATGAAAAACTGTTTTTT
CDR3 protein: CASSYRVSSTNEKLFF
J gene: TRBJ1-4
V gene: TRBV5-1
D gene: .
clone size: .

CDR3 DNA: TGTGCCATCAGTGCTACAGGGGACACCATATATTTT
CDR3 protein: CAISATGDTIYF
J gene: TRBJ1-3
V gene: TRBV10-3
D gene: TRBD1
clone size: few

CDR3 DNA: TGTGCCAGCAAGGGGGCCGGGGGAATTTACACCGGGGAGCTGTTTTTT
CDR3 protein: CASKGAGGIYTGELFF
J gene: TRBJ2-2
V gene: TRBV2
D gene: .
clone size: once

CDR3 DNA: TGTGCCAGCAGCTTGGGGCCCGGGACAGGGGGCGGTTATGGCTACACCTTC
CDR3 protein: CASSLGPGTGGGYGYTF
J gene: TRBJ1-2
V gene: TRBV5-4
D gene: TRBD1
clone size: .

CDR3 DNA: TGCGCCAGCAGTGAGTCGGGACAGGGCTCCTACGAGCAGTACTTC
CDR3 protein: CASSESGQGSYEQYF
J gene: TRBJ2-7
V gene: TRBV10-2
D gene: TRBD1
clone size: .

CDR3 DNA: TGCGCCAGCAGCTTGGGCGGGATGAACACTGAAGCTTTCTTT
CDR3 protein: CASSLGGMNTEAFF
J gene: TRBJ1-1
V gene: TRBV5-1
D gene: .
clone size: .